This T cell receptor beta chain was obtained from a study of long-term antiretroviral therapy in people with HIV. About the research overall: Specimens dating back about a decade before the 2015 immediate-ART recommendation are the oldest included.

By its share, this clone is medium-sized (0.01 to 0.1%). As yet, its antigen is unknown. Findings of the study overall: Although diversity increased after ART, it remained lower than in transplant donor controls.

A v3.0 immunoSEQ assay was performed at survey level. The sequencing target was about 35,000-50,000 T-cell genomes per sample. Some clones are missing from TCRdb's copy, which holds only in-frame ones; the method was immunoSEQ multiplex PCR. Counted here are around 23,000 clones, under 90% occurring once; the ten biggest clones make up 16%. Two or more post-ART PBMC samples, plus at least one pre-ART sample, were available for each donor. The receptor was isolated from a woman between 18 and 29 years old with HIV. The specimen comprised unsorted PBMCs, sampled at the start of antiretroviral therapy, before treatment.

CDR3 sequence reads: CASSTGLHEQYF. DNA for the CDR3: TGTGCCAGCAGTACAGGGCTCCACGAGCAGTACTTC. The V gene is TRBV27, the J gene TRBJ2-7, with TRBD1 as a possible D gene (6 bases). V was shortened by 5 bases and J by 5 bases, with 10 bases between the two germline ends. The CDR3 extends over 12 amino acids. Germline assignment: CDR1 MNHEY and CDR2 SMNVEV (reference sequence).